This T cell receptor beta chain was obtained from a study of T cells in Graves' hyperthyroidism and ophthalmopathy. General study results and limits: Most thyroid-expanded clonotypes above 0.001 were also found in blood.

An approximately 9.8 ml volume of fresh peripheral blood provided the PBMCs. CDR1 DFQATT and CDR2 SNEGSKA come from the germline V gene (reference sequence). V was trimmed by 0 bases and J by 0 bases, leaving 10 bases between them. This CDR3 region has 15 residues. Researchers took RNA transcripts and amplified the TCR beta CDR3 regions from them. HTBI primers were the set used in a first-round RT-PCR of the TCR CDR3. TCRdb reprocessed the multiplex PCR reads via MiXCR and lists one record per CDR3 protein. In the table there are a few hundred thousand distinct CDR3 sequences, approximately 15% of which are singletons. In this sample, this clonotype turned up many times. Its antigen remains unidentified.

The chain couples TRBV20-1 to TRBJ2-3, with D unclear. This TCR was sampled from a woman aged 40 to 50 with Graves' ophthalmopathy. Source material: blood. The CDR3 is CSARDYGASTDTQYF. CDR3 bases: TGCAGTGCTAGAGATTACGGAGCTAGCACAGATACGCAGTATTTT.